These T cell receptor beta chains were read from a single sample in a study of shared T cell receptors in the human thymus. Sequenced by immunoSEQ multiplex PCR; TCRdb stores in-frame clones only, minus some. Among almost 550,000 clones listed, about 84% were seen once. This sample also belongs to another study, concerning human thymus T cells.

The specimen was thymocytes. Receptors originate from a boy younger than two with a congenital heart defect. CDR3s include the opening cysteine and the closing phenylalanine or tryptophan. Clone size is shown for a subset of rows, as once, few, many or a class of expanded clone.

v_gene: TRBV7-2; j_gene: TRBJ2-1; len: 15; abundance: -; CDR3aa: CASSLGGLAPNEQFF
v_gene: TRBV2; j_gene: TRBJ2-1; len: 16; abundance: -; CDR3aa: CASSERRGRPYNEQFF
v_gene: TRBV14; j_gene: TRBJ2-7; len: 15; abundance: -; CDR3aa: CASSQDGTGGYEQYF
v_gene: TRBV27; j_gene: TRBJ2-7; len: 15; abundance: -; CDR3aa: CASSFLSGSSYEQYF
v_gene: TRBV11-2; j_gene: TRBJ1-2; len: 16; abundance: -; CDR3aa: CASSLGAGRANYGYTF
v_gene: TRBV30; j_gene: TRBJ2-1; len: 15; abundance: -; CDR3aa: CAWRPGLATYNEQFF
v_gene: TRBV30; j_gene: TRBJ2-5; len: 15; abundance: -; CDR3aa: CAWSTGGQGGETQYF
v_gene: TRBV7-6; j_gene: TRBJ2-7; len: 13; abundance: -; CDR3aa: CASSPGHLYEQYF
v_gene: TRBV27; j_gene: TRBJ2-7; len: 16; abundance: -; CDR3aa: CASSWTASQGGYEQYF
v_gene: TRBV5-1; j_gene: TRBJ2-7; len: 14; abundance: once; CDR3aa: CASSFPGQSYEQYF
v_gene: TRBV6-4; j_gene: TRBJ2-4; len: 15; abundance: few; CDR3aa: CAGAFSGKTKNIQYF
v_gene: TRBV4-1; j_gene: TRBJ2-2; len: 16; abundance: -; CDR3aa: CASSQDPSANTGELFF
v_gene: TRBV7-2; j_gene: TRBJ2-7; len: 16; abundance: few; CDR3aa: CASSLELGRITYEQYF
v_gene: TRBV4-2; j_gene: TRBJ2-1; len: 19; abundance: -; CDR3aa: CASSQETSGGPSSYNEQFF
v_gene: TRBV28; j_gene: TRBJ2-7; len: 14; abundance: -; CDR3aa: CASSFSNTRYEQYF
v_gene: TRBV10-3; j_gene: TRBJ2-7; len: 15; abundance: -; CDR3aa: CAISEVDRGGYEQYF
v_gene: TRBV6-5; j_gene: TRBJ2-1; len: 16; abundance: -; CDR3aa: CASSSLPSGSPYEQFF
v_gene: TRBV4-3; j_gene: TRBJ2-7; len: 18; abundance: once; CDR3aa: CASSQEGTLAGGLHEQYF
v_gene: TRBV4-3; j_gene: TRBJ1-1; len: 14; abundance: -; CDR3aa: CASSQAERGTEAFF
v_gene: TRBV4-1; j_gene: TRBJ2-3; len: 16; abundance: -; CDR3aa: CASSQSMSGRPNTQYF
v_gene: TRBV7-6; j_gene: TRBJ2-1; len: 15; abundance: -; CDR3aa: CASSRGDSSYNEQFF
v_gene: TRBV7-6; j_gene: TRBJ1-5; len: 17; abundance: few; CDR3aa: CASSSGPRDSFNQPQHF
v_gene: TRBV4-1; j_gene: TRBJ1-1; len: 13; abundance: few; CDR3aa: CASSQAELTEAFF
v_gene: TRBV19; j_gene: TRBJ2-1; len: 15; abundance: -; CDR3aa: CASSIHGPGAFEQFF
v_gene: TRBV7-9; j_gene: TRBJ1-1; len: 16; abundance: -; CDR3aa: CASSPLLGPTGTGSFF
v_gene: TRBV6-1; j_gene: TRBJ2-3; len: 18; abundance: few; CDR3aa: CASSDTVDTGDRQDTQYF
v_gene: TRBV7-6; j_gene: TRBJ2-7; len: 19; abundance: -; CDR3aa: CASSSGTSGREAIDYEQYF
v_gene: TRBV27; j_gene: TRBJ2-2; len: 19; abundance: -; CDR3aa: CASSSYGVGSGRIVGELFF
v_gene: TRBV14; j_gene: TRBJ2-1; len: 15; abundance: -; CDR3aa: CASSQPDRARNEQFF
v_gene: TRBV7-8; j_gene: TRBJ1-2; len: 13; abundance: few; CDR3aa: CASSFGRGKGYTF
v_gene: TRBV15; j_gene: TRBJ2-7; len: 13; abundance: -; CDR3aa: CATSRDIYYEQYF
v_gene: TRBV28; j_gene: TRBJ2-5; len: 16; abundance: -; CDR3aa: CASTGVPGAPQETQYF
v_gene: TRBV29-1; j_gene: TRBJ2-4; len: 19; abundance: once; CDR3aa: CSANIGVAGITGGLNIQYF
v_gene: TRBV2; j_gene: TRBJ1-5; len: 18; abundance: -; CDR3aa: CASSEANPRGGSNQPQHF
v_gene: TRBV4-2; j_gene: TRBJ1-4; len: 15; abundance: -; CDR3aa: CASSQASETLEKLFF
v_gene: TRBV27; j_gene: TRBJ2-2; len: 15; abundance: few; CDR3aa: CASGQGSSYTGELFF
v_gene: TRBV27; j_gene: TRBJ2-1; len: 14; abundance: -; CDR3aa: CASSPVSGSHEQFF
v_gene: TRBV4-2; j_gene: TRBJ2-7; len: 17; abundance: -; CDR3aa: CASSQVGTSGSSYEQYF
v_gene: TRBV28; j_gene: TRBJ2-7; len: 14; abundance: -; CDR3aa: CASGGARGQYEQYF
v_gene: TRBV9; j_gene: TRBJ2-7; len: 13; abundance: -; CDR3aa: CASSQGGGYEQYF
v_gene: TRBV10-1; j_gene: TRBJ2-1; len: 13; abundance: once; CDR3aa: CASRKTGSNEQFF
v_gene: TRBV25-1; j_gene: TRBJ1-2; len: 17; abundance: -; CDR3aa: CASSSTDRALTNYGYTF